Presented here are 8 T cell receptor beta chains from one specimen sequenced in a study of T cell repertoires in cytomegalovirus infection. TCRdb re-analysed the reads in MiXCR, keeping a single row per CDR3 protein. The table lists about 100,000 distinct CDR3 sequences, 20% to 30% of them singletons. The material sequenced was CD8+ T cells from PBMCs. These receptors were taken from a human donor in good health (CMV status not recorded). Some clones in this sample may be carry-over from other donors' samples.

This clonotype showed up just once. The rearrangement joins TRBV4-3 to TRBJ2-7; no clear D gene. This CDR3 has 14 residues. In germline, CDR1 is LGHNA, CDR2 YSLEER. V was clipped by 1 base and J by 0 bases, with 7 bases between them. The CDR3 spells CASSQGYSSYEQYF. DNA for the CDR3: TGCGCCAGCAGCCAAGGGTATAGCTCCTACGAGCAGTACTTC.

The chain uses TRBV27 and TRBJ2-7; no clear D gene. Looked up from germline, CDR1 is MNHEY and CDR2 is SMNVEV (reference sequence). V lost 1 base and J 8 bases, leaving 12 bases between the germline ends. The CDR3 spans 13 residues. In DNA, the CDR3 is TGTGCCAGCAGTTTATGGCCTGGGTTTCAGCAGTACTTC. This codes for CASSLWPGFQQYF.

This chain uses TRBV10-3 with TRBJ2-3; D may be TRBD1 or TRBD2 (5 bases each). The CDR3 totals 15 residues. The V and J ends lost 2 bases and 4 bases respectively, with 13 bases between them. CDR1 is ENHRY, CDR2 SYGVKD, per germline. CDR3 in DNA: TGTGCCATCAGTGAGAGAGGGGACGGTTCAGATACGCAGTATTTT. Amino acids: CAISERGDGSDTQYF.

This clonotype was observed a handful of times. J is TRBJ2-3 and V is TRBV19; 10 bases agree with TRBD1. V was pared by 10 bases and J by 5 bases, with 6 bases of the junction left unmatched. This CDR3 comprises 13 residues. The germline gives CDR1 LNHDA, CDR2 SQIVND (reference sequence). DNA for the CDR3: TGTGCCACCAGGACAGGGGGGGAAGATACGCAGTATTTT. Amino acids: CATRTGGEDTQYF.

This clonotype was counted many times. The rearrangement joins TRBV7-2 to TRBJ2-4; 10 bases agree with TRBD2. Germline lookup yields CDR1 SGHTA and CDR2 FQGNSA. CDR3 length equals 18 residues. V shed 2 bases and J 0 bases; nucleotides not matched to a gene: 7. The CDR3 nucleotides are TGTGCCAGCAGCTTAAGGGGCCGACTAGCGGGAGCCAAAAACATTCAGTACTTC. It codes for CASSLRGRLAGAKNIQYF.

This clonotype has ten or more counts. The genes are TRBV6-1 and TRBJ2-2; 7 bases are shared with TRBD1. The CDR3 sequence is 15 residues long. J lost 1 base, V lost 5 bases, and 4 bases had no gene match. The germline gives CDR1 MNHNS, CDR2 SASEGT. CDR3 sequence: CASSRRDRNTGELFF. The CDR3 DNA is TGTGCCAGCAGTCGTCGGGACAGGAACACCGGGGAGCTGTTTTTT.

The chain couples TRBV6-2 or TRBV6-3 to TRBJ1-1; D unclear. CDR1 is MNHEY and CDR2 is SVGEGT in the germline V gene. CDR3 length: 11 residues. Trimming cost V 6 bases and J 1 base, with 3 bases left between them. The CDR3 loop is CASRENTEAFF. The CDR3 DNA is TGTGCCAGCAGGGAGAACACTGAAGCTTTCTTT.

This clonotype was seen at least ten times. This rearrangement joins TRBV6-6 to TRBJ1-2, with D tentatively TRBD1 (5 bases). Trimming removed 1 base from V and 8 bases from J, with 17 bases in between. The CDR3 runs to 15 residues. Germline values: CDR1 MNHNY, CDR2 SVGAGI (reference sequence). DNA of the CDR3: TGTGCCAGCAGTTACTATGACAGACTGTTGGAGGGCTACACCTTC. Its translation: CASSYYDRLLEGYTF.